The rows below give T cell receptor beta chains drawn from one sample of a study of PD-1 blockade in classical Hodgkin lymphoma. Profiled with immunoSEQ multiplex PCR; TCRdb holds only in-frame clones, not every one. The table records some 30,000 clones, about two thirds of them present only once. The starting material was peripheral blood mononuclear cells (PBMCs), obtained before the second cycle of nivolumab. These receptors were collected from a human donor with classical Hodgkin lymphoma. CDR3s leave out the opening cysteine and the closing phenylalanine or tryptophan. Some rows have no size entry. The others give once, few or many, or a class for an expanded clone.

>TRBV19|NA
ASALAGGTDTQY
>TRBV6-6|NA
ASSYSGGVTGELF
>TRBV28|NA
ASSRAEGDQETQY
>TRBV19|medium-sized
ASSQENYGYT
>TRBV6-1|NA
ASSEEGRKNIQY
>TRBV2|NA
ASSRGQGQETQY
>TRBV13|NA
ASSPRRGGQDADTQY
>TRBV6-5|medium-sized
ASRDRVYGEQY
>TRBV27|NA
ASRTRDTSLEQF
>TRBV5-1|once
ASSLGAATNEKLF
>TRBV28|NA
ASRDSHNSPLH
>TRBV30|NA
AWNRPESGGYT
>TRBV27|NA
ASSRSGTRTYEQY
>TRBV4-1|few
ASSQPGRENQPQH
>TRBV2|NA
AITGKSRTDTQY
>TRBV25-1|NA
ASGTQGGETQY
>TRBV2|NA
ASSQGDYGYT
>TRBV7-9|NA
ASRVGVEKLF
>TRBV28|NA
ASSFRTTGWLAGGLNSYEQY
>TRBV27|few
ASSCYTRAEEAKNIQY
>TRBV6-1|few
ASSEQGRETQY
>TRBV14|few
ASSQDWGRSYNEQF
>TRBV28|few
ASSRDNYNEQF
>TRBV9|once
ASSVDPGTNYGYT
>TRBV11-2|NA
ASSSAGDEQF
>TRBV6-5|NA
ASSYSEAYEQY
>TRBV12-5|few
AILSPDSATTNEKLF
>TRBV6-5|NA
ASSYSFGSTQY
>TRBV19|NA
ASSTGQGHGYT
>TRBV28|once
ASSLRGYGYT
>TRBV7-9|NA
ASSPQAGENSPLH
>TRBV4-2|few
ASSQDLEKRDLTGELF
>TRBV28|NA
ASSRQGGGNYGYT
>TRBV21-1|NA
ASSKDKEENTGELF
>TRBV7-9|NA
ASSLTGLNEQF
>TRBV11-2|NA
ASSLGGSNSPLH
>TRBV5-4|NA
ASSLTDDSYEQY
>TRBV27|NA
ASSLSTGGTYNEQF
>TRBV6-6|NA
ASSYATGPYEQY
>TRBV6-1|few
ASSDYVANYGYT
>TRBV5-1|NA
ASKGQLRGDSGNTIY
>TRBV7-9|NA
ASSFSLDNEQF
>TRBV18|once
ASSTDGQGAKDTQY
>TRBV2|few
ASNPGFYEQY
>TRBV11-3|NA
ASSPTGDTQY
>TRBV10-3|few
AISESGGARTEAF